What follows describes a single TCR beta chain. The antigen remains undetermined. The V end lost 0 bases, the J end lost 1 base, and 11 bases lay between the germline ends. This CDR3 is 16 amino acids long. Looked up from germline, CDR1 is LGHNA and CDR2 is YNFKEQ. The data were obtained in a study of T cell responses to AZD1222 COVID-19 vaccine. Some clones are missing from TCRdb's copy, which holds only in-frame ones; the method was immunoSEQ multiplex PCR. The table has some 150,000 clones, 90% seen once. Overall study findings and caveats: When two AZD1222 doses had been given, Spike-specific TCR breadth and depth rose.

The sample was peripheral blood, taken on day 0 of AZD1222 vaccination. This sequence joins TRBV4-2 and TRBJ2-3; D gene unclear. The clonotype was recovered from an adult in good health. In nucleotides, the CDR3 is TGTGCCAGCAGCCAAGATGTGGGGATGGGCACAGATACGCAGTATTTT. It is translated as CASSQDVGMGTDTQYF.